The T cell receptor beta chain described here comes from a study of tumor and adjacent non-tumor tissue in lung cancer. Study context: Patients comprised roughly 12 adenocarcinoma, a couple of squamous cell carcinoma and 1 small cell lung cancer. On average, productive TCRbeta reads reached about 4.17 million per sample.

Germline values: CDR1 MDHEN, CDR2 SYDVKM. This CDR3 comprises 14 residues. With respect to this clonotype: Its cognate antigen is unknown. At one of its ends the junction is not consistent with the germline gene, which may arise from a read error.

A modified ARM-PCR protocol with three rounds of nested PCR amplified TCRbeta. TCRdb independently ran MiXCR on the multiplex PCR reads; one entry per CDR3 protein. Of fewer than 120,000 distinct CDR3 sequences listed, 75% to 90% are singletons. Findings and caveats of the study: Significantly higher TCR diversity was found in tumor than normal lung.

This sample's RNA came from whole unsorted tissue. The sample taken for sequencing was lung tumor tissue. The rearrangement uses TRBV28 and TRBJ2-5, with D possibly being TRBD1 (6 bases). The sequence was obtained from a man aged 65-85 years with non-small cell lung cancer. The chain's CDR3 is CTSSRLLGAETRYF. DNA for the CDR3: TGTACCAGCAGTCGCCTGTTGGGGGCAGAGACCCGGTACTTC.